The 13 T cell receptor beta chains below all came from one sample that was sequenced in a study of cytomegalovirus exposure and HLA in healthy donors. Researchers ran the PCR with 60 Vbeta and 13 Jbeta primers. Sequenced by immunoSEQ multiplex PCR; TCRdb stores in-frame clones only, minus some. The table records some 190,000 clones, 82% of them present only once. The sequencing input was PBMCs. All receptors derive from a man aged 40-49 years in good health and CMV-seronegative.

This rearrangement joins TRBV5-1 to TRBJ1-3; the match to TRBD1 covers 7 bases. Per the germline V gene, CDR1 is SGHRS and CDR2 is YFSETQ. This CDR3 is 14 amino acids long. J was trimmed by 4 bases and V by 3 bases; bases with no gene match: 4. The DNA of the CDR3 is TGCGCCAGCAGCTCGCCGGACAGGGGAAACACCATATATTTT. Translating gives CASSSPDRGNTIYF.

The chain joins TRBV27 to TRBJ2-3; 7 bases match TRBD2. CDR1 is MNHEY, CDR2 SMNVEV, per germline (reference sequence). The CDR3 has 12 residues. The junction had 4 bases not matched to a gene; V was cut back by 5 bases and J by 8 bases. The CDR3, as DNA: TGTGCCAGCAGTCAGGGACTAACTACGCAGTATTTT. Protein product: CASSQGLTTQYF.

The chain recombines TRBV11-2 with TRBJ2-1, with D perhaps matching TRBD2 (5 bases). V lost 6 bases and J lost 0, with 12 bases in between. Germline CDR1 reads SGHAT; CDR2 reads FQNNGV. The CDR3 has 15 amino acids. CDR3: CASRDLSGSYNEQFF. The CDR3 nucleotides read TGTGCCAGCAGAGACTTAAGCGGCTCCTACAATGAGCAGTTCTTC.

This chain uses TRBV9 with TRBJ1-1; weak D call: TRBD1 (6 bases). The germline CDR1 and CDR2 sequences are SGDLS and YYNGEE. The CDR3 covers 15 residues. Trimming shortened V by 0 bases and J by 3 bases, and 12 bases separated the two germline ends. Written as DNA, the CDR3 is TGTGCCAGCAGCGTAGGTCAGGGGAAGGACACTGAAGCTTTCTTT. It codes for CASSVGQGKDTEAFF.

V gene TRBV6-5 combines with J gene TRBJ2-1; perhaps TRBD2 as D (6 bases). Germline CDR1 and CDR2: MNHEY and SVGAGI. There are 15 residues in the CDR3. With 2 bases removed from V and 0 bases from J, the gap between germline ends came to 8 bases. DNA for the CDR3: TGTGCCAGCAGTTACGGGAGGTCCTCCTACAATGAGCAGTTCTTC. It is translated as CASSYGRSSYNEQFF.

The rearrangement joins TRBV27 to TRBJ1-2; 8 bases are shared with TRBD1. The length of the CDR3 is 17 residues. The germline CDR1 and CDR2 sequences are MNHEY and SMNVEV (reference sequence). V lost 4 bases to trimming and J lost 0 bases; unmatched junction nucleotides: 10. The CDR3 reads CASSSGQGRVANYGYTF. DNA for the CDR3: TGTGCCAGCAGTTCCGGACAGGGCCGCGTAGCTAACTATGGCTACACCTTC.

This clone is a singleton in its sample. Written as DNA, the CDR3 is TGCGCCAGCAGCCAAGAACCGGGACAACGAGAGCAGTACTTC. It encodes CASSQEPGQREQYF. This chain connects TRBV4-1 to TRBJ2-7; TRBD1 might be the D (6 bases). CDR1 is MGHRA, CDR2 YSYEKL, per germline. CDR3 length equals 14 residues. Trimming removed 0 bases at V and 7 bases at J, with 13 bases between.

The chain recombines TRBV13 with TRBJ2-7; perhaps TRBD2 as D (6 bases). Germline V gene data show CDR1 as PRHDT and CDR2 as FYEKMQ (reference sequence). Trimming shortened V by 3 bases and J by 0 bases, and 9 bases separated the two germline ends. This CDR3 region has 14 residues. The CDR3 sequence: CASSFTDYSYEQYF. The CDR3 region has the DNA TGTGCCAGCAGCTTTACGGACTACTCCTACGAGCAGTACTTC.

V usage is TRBV4-2 and J usage is TRBJ2-3; 8 positions agree with TRBD2. Germline CDR1 and CDR2: LGHNA and YNFKEQ. The CDR3 is 18 amino acids. V lost 3 bases, J lost 5 bases, and 16 bases stayed unmatched. The CDR3 DNA sequence: TGTGCCAGCAGCCAGTATGAGGTGGGACGGGGGGGGAAAGATACGCAGTATTTT. This encodes CASSQYEVGRGGKDTQYF.

The rearrangement joins TRBV9 to TRBJ2-1; the D gene is possibly TRBD1 (6 bases). The V gene's germline CDR1 is SGDLS and CDR2 YYNGEE. With 0 bases removed from V and 3 bases from J, the gap between germline ends came to 7 bases. The CDR3 covers 14 residues. The CDR3 DNA follows: TGTGCCAGCAGCGTAGGGGACAACTACAATGAGCAGTTCTTC. This translates into CASSVGDNYNEQFF.

The V and J genes are TRBV6-1 and TRBJ1-3, with a weak D call TRBD1 (6 bases). This CDR3 has 14 residues. The ends were cut back, 5 bases at V and 2 bases at J, with 10 bases in the middle. CDR1 and CDR2 (germline): MNHNS, SASEGT. The DNA for the CDR3 is TGTGCCAGCAGTTTGTCAGGGGCTGGAAACACCATATATTTT. The encoded protein is CASSLSGAGNTIYF.

The chain has TRBV27 and TRBJ2-1; 8 bases align to TRBD2. CDR1 MNHEY and CDR2 SMNVEV come from the germline V gene (reference sequence). Losses at the gene ends were 6 bases for V and 6 bases for J; bases not matched to a gene: 10. The CDR3 length is 15 residues. In nucleotides, the CDR3 is TGTGCCAGCAGGGGGCGGACTAGCAATTTCAATGAGCAGTTCTTC. This translates into CASRGRTSNFNEQFF.

V gene TRBV5-1 combines with J gene TRBJ2-3; 7 bases align to TRBD1. V was clipped by 3 bases and J by 4 bases; unmatched bases: 8. This CDR3 has 15 residues. The V gene's germline CDR1 is SGHRS and CDR2 YFSETQ. The CDR3 DNA reads as TGCGCCAGCAGCTGGACAGGAGATACAGCAGATACGCAGTATTTT. Translation: CASSWTGDTADTQYF.